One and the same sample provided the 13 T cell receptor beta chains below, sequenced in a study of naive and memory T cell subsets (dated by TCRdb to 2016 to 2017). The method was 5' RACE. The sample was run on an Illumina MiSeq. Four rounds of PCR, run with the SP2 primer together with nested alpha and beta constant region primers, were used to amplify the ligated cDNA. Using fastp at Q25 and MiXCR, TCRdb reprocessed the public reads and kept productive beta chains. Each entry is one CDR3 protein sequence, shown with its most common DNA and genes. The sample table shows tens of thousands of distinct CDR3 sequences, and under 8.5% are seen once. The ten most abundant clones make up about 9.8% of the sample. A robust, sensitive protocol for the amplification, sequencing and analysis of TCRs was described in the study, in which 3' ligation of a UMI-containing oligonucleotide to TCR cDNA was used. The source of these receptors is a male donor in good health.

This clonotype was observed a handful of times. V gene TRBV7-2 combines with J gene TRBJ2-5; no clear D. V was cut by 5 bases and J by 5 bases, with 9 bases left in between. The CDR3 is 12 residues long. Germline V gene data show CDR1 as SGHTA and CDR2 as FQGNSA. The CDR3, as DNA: TGTGCCAGCAGCCCCTCCACTGAGACCCAGTACTTC. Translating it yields CASSPSTETQYF.

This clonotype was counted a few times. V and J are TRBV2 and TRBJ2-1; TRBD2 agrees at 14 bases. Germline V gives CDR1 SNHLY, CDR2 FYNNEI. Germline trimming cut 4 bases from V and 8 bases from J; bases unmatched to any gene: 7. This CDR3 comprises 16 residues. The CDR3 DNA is TGTGCCAGCAGTGCCCAGACTAGCGGGGGGGCAGATGAGCAGTTCTTC. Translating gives CASSAQTSGGADEQFF.

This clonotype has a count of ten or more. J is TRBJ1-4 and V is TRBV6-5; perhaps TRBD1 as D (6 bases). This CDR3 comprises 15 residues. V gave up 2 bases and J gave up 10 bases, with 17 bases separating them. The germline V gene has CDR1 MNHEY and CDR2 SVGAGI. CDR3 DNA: TGTGCCAGCAGTTACACCGGGACAACATGGGGAAAACTGTTTTTT. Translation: CASSYTGTTWGKLFF.

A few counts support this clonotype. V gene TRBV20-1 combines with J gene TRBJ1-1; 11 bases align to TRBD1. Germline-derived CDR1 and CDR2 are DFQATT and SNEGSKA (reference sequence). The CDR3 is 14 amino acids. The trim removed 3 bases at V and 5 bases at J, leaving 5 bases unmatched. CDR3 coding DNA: TGCAGTGCTAGGGACAGGGGGCGAGGGACTGAAGCTTTCTTT. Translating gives CSARDRGRGTEAFF.

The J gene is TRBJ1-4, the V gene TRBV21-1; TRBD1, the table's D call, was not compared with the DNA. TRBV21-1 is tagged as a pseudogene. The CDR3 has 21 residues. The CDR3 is CASTPRGPGRPIRTTNEKLFF. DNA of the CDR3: TGTGCCAGCACCCCTAGGGGACCGGGGCGACCGATACGGACAACTAATGAAAAACTGTTTTTT.

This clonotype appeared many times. The CDR3, as DNA: TGTGCCAGCAGCTCCAACGGGCGGGAGAACACTGAAGCTTTCTTT. Translating gives CASSSNGRENTEAFF. The chain couples TRBV13 to TRBJ1-1, with unresolved D. CDR1 and CDR2 from the germline V gene are PRHDT and FYEKMQ (reference sequence). The germline V and J ends were trimmed by 4 bases and 1 base, with 13 bases remaining between them. This CDR3 contains 15 residues.

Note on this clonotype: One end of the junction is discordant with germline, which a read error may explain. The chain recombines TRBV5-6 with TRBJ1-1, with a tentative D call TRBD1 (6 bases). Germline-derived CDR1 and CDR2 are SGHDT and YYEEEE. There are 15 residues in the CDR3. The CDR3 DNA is TGTGCCGGCAGCCGAGGGGGTGCGGGTTGGACTGAAGCTTTCTTT. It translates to CAGSRGGAGWTEAFF.

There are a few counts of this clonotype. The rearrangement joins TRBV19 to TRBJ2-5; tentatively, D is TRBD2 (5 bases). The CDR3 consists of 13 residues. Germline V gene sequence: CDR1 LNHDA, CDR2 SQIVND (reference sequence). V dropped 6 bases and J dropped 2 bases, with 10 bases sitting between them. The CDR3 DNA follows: TGTGCCAGTAGGGACTGGAAGCAAGAGACCCAGTACTTC. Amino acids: CASRDWKQETQYF.

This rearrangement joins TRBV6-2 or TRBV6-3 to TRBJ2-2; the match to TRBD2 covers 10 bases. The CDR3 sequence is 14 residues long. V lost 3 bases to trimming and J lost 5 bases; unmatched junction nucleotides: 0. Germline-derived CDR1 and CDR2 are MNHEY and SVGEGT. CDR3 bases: TGTGCCAGCAGTTATAGCGGGAGGACCGGGGAGCTGTTTTTT. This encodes CASSYSGRTGELFF.

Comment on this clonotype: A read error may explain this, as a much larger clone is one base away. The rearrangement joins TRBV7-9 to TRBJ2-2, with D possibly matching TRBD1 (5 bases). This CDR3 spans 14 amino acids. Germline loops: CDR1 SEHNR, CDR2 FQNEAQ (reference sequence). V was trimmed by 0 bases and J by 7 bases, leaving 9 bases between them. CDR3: CASSLAGDSGELFF. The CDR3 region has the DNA TGTGCCAGCAGCTTAGCAGGTGACAGCGGGGAGCTGTTTTTT.

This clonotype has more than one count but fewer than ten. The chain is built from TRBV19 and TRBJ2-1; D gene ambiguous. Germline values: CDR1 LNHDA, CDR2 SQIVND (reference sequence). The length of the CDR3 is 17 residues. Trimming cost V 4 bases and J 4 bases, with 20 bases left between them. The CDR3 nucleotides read TGTGCCAGTAGTACGCAGGACCCCTTCTTTACATACAATGAGCAGTTCTTC. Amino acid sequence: CASSTQDPFFTYNEQFF.

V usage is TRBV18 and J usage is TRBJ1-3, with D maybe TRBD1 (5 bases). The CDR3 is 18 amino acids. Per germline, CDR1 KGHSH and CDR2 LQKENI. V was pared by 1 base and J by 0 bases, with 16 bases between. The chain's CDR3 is CASSPRRDAGNSGNTIYF. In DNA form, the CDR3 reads TGTGCCAGCTCACCACGCCGGGACGCGGGTAACTCTGGAAACACCATATATTTT.

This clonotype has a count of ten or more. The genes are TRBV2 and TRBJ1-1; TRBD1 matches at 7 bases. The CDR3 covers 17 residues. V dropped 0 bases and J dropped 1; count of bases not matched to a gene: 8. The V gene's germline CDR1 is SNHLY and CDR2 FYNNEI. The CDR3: CASSEAWQGDQNTEAFF. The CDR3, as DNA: TGTGCCAGCAGTGAAGCTTGGCAGGGGGATCAGAACACTGAAGCTTTCTTT.